The clone carrying this TCR beta chain showed up just once. The data belong to a study of blood T cell repertoires in COVID-19. The protocol was immunoSEQ multiplex PCR, while the TCRdb copy is restricted to in-frame clones and leaves out a portion. Among fewer than 250,000 clones listed, less than 85% were seen once. J was trimmed by 6 bases and V by 4 bases; bases with no gene match: 4. The CDR3 spans 13 residues. The V gene's germline CDR1 is SGHRS and CDR2 YFSETQ. The sample taken for sequencing was PBMCs or T cells enriched from blood (not recorded which). J is TRBJ1-1 and V is TRBV5-1, with TRBD1 matching over 9 bases. The clonotype originates from a woman aged 30 to 39 who had recovered from COVID-19. CDR3 amino acids: CASSRDRVAEAFF. Here the CDR3 DNA reads TGCGCCAGCAGCAGGGACAGGGTTGCTGAAGCTTTCTTT.